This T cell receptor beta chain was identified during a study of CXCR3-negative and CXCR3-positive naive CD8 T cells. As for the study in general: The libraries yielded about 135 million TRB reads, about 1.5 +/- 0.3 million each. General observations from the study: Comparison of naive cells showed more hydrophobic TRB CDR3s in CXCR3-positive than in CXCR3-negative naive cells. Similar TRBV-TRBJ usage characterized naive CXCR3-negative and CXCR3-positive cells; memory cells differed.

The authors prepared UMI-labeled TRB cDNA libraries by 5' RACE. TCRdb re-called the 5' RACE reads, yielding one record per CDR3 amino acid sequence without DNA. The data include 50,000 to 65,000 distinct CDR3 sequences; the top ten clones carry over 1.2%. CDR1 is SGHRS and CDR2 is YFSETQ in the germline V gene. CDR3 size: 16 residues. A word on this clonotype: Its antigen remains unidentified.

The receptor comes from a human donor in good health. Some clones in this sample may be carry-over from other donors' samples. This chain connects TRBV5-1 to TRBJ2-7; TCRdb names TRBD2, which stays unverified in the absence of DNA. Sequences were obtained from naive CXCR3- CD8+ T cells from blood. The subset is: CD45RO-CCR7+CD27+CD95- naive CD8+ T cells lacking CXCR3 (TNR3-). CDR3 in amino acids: CASSLELAGLLSEQYF.